This T cell receptor beta chain was profiled in a study of cytomegalovirus exposure and HLA in healthy donors. Study results and caveats: Later analysis revealed greater clonal expansion in HLA-associated TCR beta chains than in equally common others. A later examination showed that TCR association rates differed by HLA locus, with DRB1 most and HLA-C fewest. Near-uniform donor sequencing depth was presumed by presence/absence analyses. Common viral pathogens seemed to be connected with several of the most significant clusters, according to a later analysis.

The germline V gene encodes CDR1 SGHNT and CDR2 YYREEE (reference sequence). With V trimmed by 5 bases and J by 1 base, 8 bases remained unmatched. The CDR3 is 16 residues long. In the PCR, 60 Vbeta and 13 Jbeta primers were used. The protocol was immunoSEQ multiplex PCR, while the TCRdb copy is restricted to in-frame clones and leaves out a portion. The data contain under 200,000 clones, about 77% of them singletons. This clone has only one observation. The target antigen is unknown. The sequence was collected from a male donor in good health and CMV-seropositive. The sequencing input was PBMCs. V and J are TRBV5-4 and TRBJ2-5, with TRBD2 matching 10 bases. CDR3 region: CASSDLTSGSQETQYF. DNA for the CDR3: TGTGCCAGCAGTGATTTGACTAGCGGGTCCCAAGAGACCCAGTACTTC.